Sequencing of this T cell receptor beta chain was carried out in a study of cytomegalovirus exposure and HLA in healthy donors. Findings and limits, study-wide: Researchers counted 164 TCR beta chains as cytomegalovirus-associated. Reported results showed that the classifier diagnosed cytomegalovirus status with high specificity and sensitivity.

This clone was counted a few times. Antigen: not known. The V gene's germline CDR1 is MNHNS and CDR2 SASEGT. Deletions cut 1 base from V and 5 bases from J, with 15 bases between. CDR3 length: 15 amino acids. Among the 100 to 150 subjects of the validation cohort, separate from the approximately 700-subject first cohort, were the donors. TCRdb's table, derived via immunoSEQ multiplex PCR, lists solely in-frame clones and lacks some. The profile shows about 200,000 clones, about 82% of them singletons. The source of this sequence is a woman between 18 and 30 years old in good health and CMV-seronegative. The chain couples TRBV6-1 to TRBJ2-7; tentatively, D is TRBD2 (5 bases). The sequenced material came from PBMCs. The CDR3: CASSEGRGSVHEQYF. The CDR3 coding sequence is TGTGCCAGCAGTGAAGGAAGAGGGTCAGTCCACGAGCAGTACTTC.